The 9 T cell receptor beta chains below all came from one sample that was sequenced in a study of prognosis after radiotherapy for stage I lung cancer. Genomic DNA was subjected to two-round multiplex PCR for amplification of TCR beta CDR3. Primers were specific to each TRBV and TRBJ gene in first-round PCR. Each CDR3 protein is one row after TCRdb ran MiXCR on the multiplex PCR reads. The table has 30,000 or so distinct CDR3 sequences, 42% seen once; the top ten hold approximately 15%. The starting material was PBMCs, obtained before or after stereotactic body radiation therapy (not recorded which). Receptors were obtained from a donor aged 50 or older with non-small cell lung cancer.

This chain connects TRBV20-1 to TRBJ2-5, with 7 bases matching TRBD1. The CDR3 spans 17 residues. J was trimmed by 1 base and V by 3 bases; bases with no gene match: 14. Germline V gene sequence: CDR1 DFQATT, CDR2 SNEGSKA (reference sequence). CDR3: CSASGFTWTGGQETQYF. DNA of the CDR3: TGCAGTGCTAGCGGGTTCACCTGGACAGGTGGCCAAGAGACCCAGTACTTC.

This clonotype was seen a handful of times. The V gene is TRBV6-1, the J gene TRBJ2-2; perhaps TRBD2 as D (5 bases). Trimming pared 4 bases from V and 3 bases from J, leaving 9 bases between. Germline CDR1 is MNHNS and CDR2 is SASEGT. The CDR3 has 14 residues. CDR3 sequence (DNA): TGTGCCAGCAGTGCCGAGGGCTACACCGGGGAGCTGTTTTTT. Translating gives CASSAEGYTGELFF.

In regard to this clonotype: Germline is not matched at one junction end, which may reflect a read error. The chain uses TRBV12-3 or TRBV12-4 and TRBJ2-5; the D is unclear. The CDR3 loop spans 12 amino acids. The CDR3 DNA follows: TGTGCCGGCAGTTTAGAGAGTAGTGGCCAGTACTTC. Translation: CAGSLESSGQYF.

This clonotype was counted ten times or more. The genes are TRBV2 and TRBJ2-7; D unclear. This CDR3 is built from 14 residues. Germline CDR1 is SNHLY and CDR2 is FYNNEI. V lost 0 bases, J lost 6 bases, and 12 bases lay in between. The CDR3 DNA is TGTGCCAGCAGTGAAGCAGTCGCAGGCAGCGAGCAGTACTTC. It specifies CASSEAVAGSEQYF.

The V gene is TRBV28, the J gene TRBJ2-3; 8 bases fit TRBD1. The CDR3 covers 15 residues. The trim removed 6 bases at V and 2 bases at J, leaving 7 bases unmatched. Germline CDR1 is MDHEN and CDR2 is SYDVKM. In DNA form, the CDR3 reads TGTGCCAGCAGCTTGCGACAGGGGAACACAGATACGCAGTATTTT. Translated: CASSLRQGNTDTQYF.

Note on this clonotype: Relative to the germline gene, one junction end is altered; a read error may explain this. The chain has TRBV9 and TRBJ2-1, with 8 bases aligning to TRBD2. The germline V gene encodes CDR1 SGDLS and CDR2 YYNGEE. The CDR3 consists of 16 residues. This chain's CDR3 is CARSASPRGGANEQFF. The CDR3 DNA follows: TGTGCCAGAAGCGCATCACCCCGGGGGGGCGCCAATGAGCAGTTCTTC.

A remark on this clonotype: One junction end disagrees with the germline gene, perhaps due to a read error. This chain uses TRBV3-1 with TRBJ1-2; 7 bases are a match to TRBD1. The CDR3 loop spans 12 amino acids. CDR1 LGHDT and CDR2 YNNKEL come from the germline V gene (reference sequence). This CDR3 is CASSQTGVGYNF. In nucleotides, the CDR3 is TGTGCCAGCAGCCAAACAGGGGTCGGATACAACTTC.

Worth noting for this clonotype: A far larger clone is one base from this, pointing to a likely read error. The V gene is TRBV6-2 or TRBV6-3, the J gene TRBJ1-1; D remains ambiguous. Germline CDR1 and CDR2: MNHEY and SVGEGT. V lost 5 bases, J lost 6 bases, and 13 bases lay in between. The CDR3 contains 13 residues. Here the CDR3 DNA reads TGTGCCAGCAGTGACGATGAGCACGCTGAAGCTTTCTTT. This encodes CASSDDEHAEAFF.

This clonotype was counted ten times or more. The CDR3 sequence is CASSVGLGGEKLFF. DNA for the CDR3: TGTGCCAGCAGTGTGGGTCTTGGGGGTGAAAAACTGTTTTTT. The rearrangement links TRBV6-1 to TRBJ1-4; weak D call: TRBD1 (5 bases). Trimming removed 4 bases from V and 7 bases from J, with 13 bases in between. The CDR3 runs 14 residues. Germline loops: CDR1 MNHNS, CDR2 SASEGT.